The T cell receptor (beta chain) under discussion was sequenced for a study of blood T cell repertoires in COVID-19. The germline V gene encodes CDR1 SGHRS and CDR2 YFSETQ. Trimming removed 0 bases at V and 8 bases at J, with 11 bases between. CDR3 length equals 13 residues. This table comes from immunoSEQ multiplex PCR, and its TCRdb copy is limited to in-frame clones, with some not included. The sample yields hundreds of thousands of clones, around nine tenths seen once. This clone was picked up many times. This clonotype was sampled from a man aged 55 to 70 who had recovered from COVID-19. The specimen was peripheral blood. The chain uses TRBV5-1 and TRBJ1-2; D not certain. As DNA, the CDR3 is TGCGCCAGCAGCTTGGACGGGAGTGGGGGCTACACCTTC. Amino acids: CASSLDGSGGYTF.